This T cell receptor (beta chain) was recovered during a study of vaccination and CD4 T cells after COVID-19. Study-wide background: The convalescents, six males and four females, included two who were Hispanic. Overlapping peptides covering the spike proteins of SARS-CoV-2, HCoV-NL63, HCoV-OC43 and HCoV-229E were added to stimulate cells.

Looked up from germline, CDR1 is MNHNS and CDR2 is SASEGT. The CDR3 has 15 residues. J gave up 3 bases and V 3 bases, and 4 bases lay outside the gene matches. This clonotype has more than one count but fewer than ten. What it binds is not known. Sequenced with the Oncomine TCR Beta short-read assay was DNA taken from cultured CD4+ T cells. Each CDR3 protein is one row after TCRdb ran MiXCR on the PCR reads. The table lists more than 15,000 distinct CDR3 sequences, more than 40% of them singletons. Time point indicated: late sampling 161 to 241 days after vaccination in a few convalescent patients. Indicated treatment: 10-day PBMC culture with coronavirus spike peptide pools or control peptides (ViraFEST assay). ViraFEST expanded antigen-specific T cells with peptide pools, then sequenced TCRs. Positive PCR tests came between March and December 2020, ahead of the US Alpha, Beta and Delta variants.

The V gene is TRBV6-1, the J gene TRBJ1-1; 10 positions match TRBD1. This sequence originates from a human donor who had recovered from COVID-19. This specimen was CD4+ T cells from blood, cultured in vitro, taken about 7 months after SARS-CoV-2 vaccination. The chain's CDR3 is CASSDQTGGYTEAFF. The CDR3 nucleotides are TGTGCCAGCAGTGACCAGACAGGGGGCTACACTGAAGCTTTCTTT.